The present T cell receptor beta chain was sequenced within a study of blood T cell repertoires in COVID-19 (dated by TCRdb to 2020 to 2022). General notes on the study: Collaborator samples came from the United States, Italy and Spain and covered acute and convalescent phases of COVID-19. HLA class I and class II types, where available, came from metadata supplied by the sample provider rather than from assay-based typing. Samples came from the ongoing ImmuneRACE study (first 160 participants) plus 1,254 subjects from 6 global collaborators. The material from the prospective study consisted of cDNA or gDNA derived from T cells, B-cell-depleted T cells, or PBMCs. The repertoires were released in a freely available public database intended as a resource for research on the immune response to SARS-CoV-2. The dataset comprised deeply sampled blood TCRbeta repertoires from subjects exposed to, actively infected with, or recovered from COVID-19. A de-identified subject ID, COVID-19 status, age in years and sex were almost always included in the sample metadata.

Overall study outcomes, separate from this receptor: The quantity of clinical and demographic metadata differed by source and by participant and was supplied without curation.

TCRbeta CDR3 regions were amplified from genomic DNA by means of the immunoSEQ Assay, a bias-controlled multiplex PCR. The original pipeline was this. The number of nucleated cells in each sample was estimated by amplification of reference gene primers within the assay. To quantify the absolute abundance of each unique TCRbeta CDR3 rearrangement, sequence reads were collapsed and filtered. For each sample, productive Simpson clonality was calculated as the square root of Simpson's diversity index across productive rearrangements. Sourced from immuneACCESS, this table was stored by TCRdb with only in-frame sequences that have V and J called. A share of the clones is absent; for the studies checked, an unresolved V gene accounts for under half, and the remainder has no known explanation. V and J calls and clone size are as listed in that table; D and trimming were resolved from the DNA. Within this sample are about 230,000 clones, with approximately 81% of them counted one time only. About 8% of the sample goes to the ten largest clones.

The collaborating institutions used their own protocols to collect whole blood in K2EDTA tubes. Collaborator samples were shipped for TCRbeta analysis as frozen whole blood, isolated PBMCs, or DNA extracted from either sample type. As to this clone: The clone's antigen remains unknown. No much larger clone is present one base from it, and per-base qualities are unavailable.

From the cysteine through the phenylalanine, the CDR3 covers 15 amino acids. This entry keeps only the CDR3 DNA: 45 bases, framed from base 1. CDR1 and CDR2, per the germline V gene (reference sequence), are SGHNT and YYREEE. The junction carries 12 bases between V and J, which are trimmed by 4 bases and 1 base respectively. The chain was built from TRBV5-4 and TRBJ2-1; 6 matching bases give a weak D call of TRBD1. The clonotype was recovered from an elderly woman with acute or convalescent COVID-19. The sequencing sample was made of peripheral blood. Here the CDR3 is given as CASSSTGTSYNEQFF. The sequence in DNA is TGTGCCAGCAGCAGTACAGGGACGTCCTACAATGAGCAGTTCTTC.